The clone carrying this TCR beta chain was counted at least ten times. The antigen is unknown. This sample was included in a study of spatial heterogeneity in lung cancer. At the level of the study: Sequence detection consistently recorded a greater number of beta-chain than alpha-chain sequences.

Whole-study findings and limits: Ubiquitous expanded tumor TCRs appeared in blood more at resection than follow-up.

The germline V gene has CDR1 SGDLS and CDR2 YYNGEE. With 4 bases clipped from V and 5 bases from J, the junction kept 10 bases outside the gene matches. This CDR3 contains 15 residues. Time point described: sample taken at primary tumor resection. Whole RNA came from tumor, nontumor lung or frozen PBMC and was sequenced without being sorted. Untreated early-stage non-small cell lung cancer patients, around 72 in total, were the donors. Every TCR cDNA molecule bore a unique molecular identifier. TCRdb ran MiXCR on the 5' RACE reads and lists one entry per CDR3 protein. This sample has tens of thousands of distinct CDR3 sequences, with around 8.4% found just once.

The material was PBMCs, obtained at surgery. The sequence was collected from a female donor with early-stage non-small cell lung cancer. The chain links TRBV9 to TRBJ2-5, with 8 bases that match TRBD1. This CDR3 reads CASSPRTGWGETQYF. The CDR3 coding sequence is TGTGCCAGCAGCCCACGGACAGGGTGGGGGGAGACCCAGTACTTC.